This T cell receptor (beta chain) was sequenced during a study of blood T cell repertoires in COVID-19. Germline values: CDR1 KGHSH, CDR2 LQKENI. This CDR3 spans 15 amino acids. V lost 4 bases and J lost 2, with 14 bases in between. Assay used: immunoSEQ multiplex PCR; TCRdb lists only in-frame clones, some missing. This sample has about 160,000 clones, with around 85% found just once. Sequenced input: peripheral blood. This TCR derives from a human donor with acute or convalescent COVID-19. The donor label of this sample is uncertain. The gene calls are TRBV18 and TRBJ1-1, with a tentative D call TRBD1 (6 bases). DNA for the CDR3: TGTGCCAGCTCACGGACGGACAGCGGCAACACTGAAGCTTTCTTT. It yields the protein CASSRTDSGNTEAFF. The whole variable domain, filled in from reference TRBV18 and TRBJ1-1, reads NAGVMQNPRHLVRRRGQEARLRCSPMKGHSHVYWYRQLPEEGLKFMVYLQKENIIDESGMPKERFSAEFPKEGPSILRIQQVVRGDSAAYFCASSRTDSGNTEAFFGQGTRLTVV.